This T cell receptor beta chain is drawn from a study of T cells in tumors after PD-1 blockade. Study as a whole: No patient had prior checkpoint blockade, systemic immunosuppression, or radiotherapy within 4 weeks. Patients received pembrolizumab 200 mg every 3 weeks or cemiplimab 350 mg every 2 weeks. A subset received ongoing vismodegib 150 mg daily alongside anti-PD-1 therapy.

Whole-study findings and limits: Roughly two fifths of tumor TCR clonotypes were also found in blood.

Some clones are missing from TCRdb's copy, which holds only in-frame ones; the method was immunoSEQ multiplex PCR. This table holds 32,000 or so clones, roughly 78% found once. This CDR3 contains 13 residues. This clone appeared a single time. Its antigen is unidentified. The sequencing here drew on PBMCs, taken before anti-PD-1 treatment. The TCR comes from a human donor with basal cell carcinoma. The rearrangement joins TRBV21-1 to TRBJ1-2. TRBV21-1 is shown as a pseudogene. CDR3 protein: CASSFPDGYGYTF. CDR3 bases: TGTGCCAGCAGCTTTCCCGACGGCTATGGCTACACCTTC.